This TCR beta chain comes out of a study of T cells in Graves' hyperthyroidism and ophthalmopathy. Regarding the study as a whole: In blood, most of the thyroid clonotypes expanded above 0.001 were also present.

With regard to this clonotype: Its antigen is currently unknown. At one boundary the junction diverges from the germline segment, which might be a read error.

The CDR3 spans 13 residues. Germline CDR1 and CDR2: SEHNR and FQNEAQ (reference sequence). Regions amplified from RNA transcripts were the TCR beta CDR3 regions. HTBI primers were the set used in a first-round RT-PCR of the TCR CDR3. One entry per CDR3 protein results from TCRdb running MiXCR on the multiplex PCR reads. The sample has 500,000 to 650,000 distinct CDR3 sequences, 46% seen once. The clonotype comes from an adult woman with Graves' disease, either hyperthyroidism or ophthalmopathy (not recorded which). Sequencing was performed on peripheral blood or thyroid tissue (not recorded which). This rearrangement joins TRBV7-9 to TRBJ1-2; no clear D. Here the CDR3 DNA reads TGCGCCAGCAGCCAAGATGGGTCTTATGGCTACACCTTC. It is translated as CASSQDGSYGYTF.